This paragraph covers one T cell receptor (beta chain) sequence. Its target is unknown. CD4+ T cells were isolated after 10 days of culture. Participants got two doses of BNT162b2 or mRNA-1273 vaccine. Sequencing used immunoSEQ multiplex PCR; TCRdb keeps in-frame clones, though not all of them. This table holds roughly 40,000 clones, under 70% found once. The record originates from a study of vaccination effects on CD4 cells after COVID-19. The germline V gene encodes CDR1 MNHNS and CDR2 SASEGT. The V gene end was trimmed by 1 base and the J gene end by 0 bases; junction bases not matched to a gene: 7. The CDR3 runs 17 residues.

The TCR was taken from a human donor who received a COVID-19 vaccine. Material: CD4+ T cells from PBMCs cultured without peptide, obtained after COVID-19 vaccination. V gene TRBV6-1 combines with J gene TRBJ2-3; 7 bases fit TRBD2. This chain's CDR3 is CASSEVGFGGSTDTQYF. The CDR3 DNA reads as TGTGCCAGCAGTGAAGTTGGATTCGGGGGGAGCACAGATACGCAGTATTTT.